This T cell receptor beta chain was obtained from a study of T-cell reconstitution after alpha-beta-depleted transplantation in children (dated by TCRdb to 2016 to 2018). Some background on the complete study: Using TCR repertoire profiling, the study followed T-cell immune reconstitution in a quantitative way in children after TCRalphabeta/CD19-depleted allogeneic hematopoietic cell transplantation.

Libraries were made using PCR. The reads were generated on an Illumina HiSeq 2500. Molecular barcoding was employed in the preparation of TCR libraries, with unique molecular identifiers being used to normalize TCRbeta repertoire quantification. TCRdb cleaned the public reads at Q25 with fastp, built clones with MiXCR and kept in-frame beta chains. CDR3 protein sequences are deduplicated, and each keeps its most common genes and DNA. The sample table contains about 580,000 distinct CDR3 sequences; only one count was recorded for roughly 24% of them. The ten largest account for 11% to 15% of the sample. This clonotype was recorded many times. No antigen is known for it. No quality values exist for individual bases; no much larger clone is one base distant. What this sample's treatment or condition label stands for: allogeneic hematopoietic cell transplantation with graft depleted of TCRalphabeta T cells and CD19 B cells. Transplant recipients were children who received TCRalphabeta/CD19-depleted allogeneic hematopoietic cell grafts.

General findings and caveats noted by the study authors: In some patients, the high TCRbeta diversity seen at day 60 was put down to recipient T cells and intrathymic progenitors that had survived conditioning. Hyperexpanded clone frequencies declined over subsequent months; after one year, T-cell counts and TCRbeta diversity were mostly attributed to newly produced T cells. Apparently early alphabetaT-cell count recovery about two months after transplant reportedly relied on only several hundred rapidly expanded clones derived from non-depleted graft cells.

The germline V gene encodes CDR1 DFQATT and CDR2 SNEGSKA (reference sequence). The CDR3 runs 17 amino acids, cysteine and phenylalanine included. Just CDR3 DNA is preserved here, 51 bases in frame from base 1. Relative to germline, V is 0 bases shorter and J is 2 bases shorter, with 14 bases between their ends. Material: PBMCs, mostly from graft donor cells, obtained 360 days after TCRalphabeta/CD19-depleted stem cell transplant. The TCR originated in a boy under two years old who had a stem cell transplant for acute myeloid leukemia, so the T cells may come from the graft donor. This chain joins TRBV20-1 to TRBJ1-6; perhaps TRBD1 is the D gene, with 5 bases matching. The CDR3 amino acid sequence is: CSARDLKGWTYNSPLHF. The sequenced DNA: TGCAGTGCTAGAGATCTCAAGGGGTGGACCTATAATTCACCCCTCCACTTT.